The 26 T cell receptor beta chains presented below share a single source sample, sequenced in a study of blood T cell repertoires in COVID-19. TCRdb keeps only in-frame clones here, not all; method: immunoSEQ multiplex PCR. The table has about 210,000 clones, about 83% seen once; the top ten hold roughly 2.6%. The sequencing sample was made of peripheral blood. The source is a woman between 35 and 50 years old with active or convalescent COVID-19.

V and J are TRBV19 and TRBJ1-2; no definite D call. The germline CDR1 and CDR2 sequences are LNHDA and SQIVND (reference sequence). The CDR3 loop spans 16 amino acids. The V and J ends lost 3 bases and 2 bases respectively, with 16 bases between them. CDR3 amino acids: CASSIVGIAGNYGYTF. The CDR3 DNA is TGTGCCAGTAGTATCGTCGGCATTGCAGGAAACTATGGCTACACCTTC.

The rearrangement joins TRBV9 to TRBJ2-5, with no clear D. V was pared by 2 bases and J by 0 bases, with 5 bases between. Germline loops: CDR1 SGDLS, CDR2 YYNGEE. The CDR3 covers 13 residues. CDR3 amino acids: CASSVRDQETQYF. CDR3 DNA sequence: TGTGCCAGCAGCGTCCGGGACCAAGAGACCCAGTACTTC.

This CDR3 reads CASSPGYSNQPQHF. CDR3 coding DNA: TGTGCCAGCAGCCCAGGGTATAGCAATCAGCCCCAGCATTTT. V gene TRBV11-3 combines with J gene TRBJ1-5; possibly TRBD1 for D (5 bases). There are 14 residues in the CDR3. CDR1 is SGHNT and CDR2 is YENEEA in the germline V gene. V lost 5 bases to trimming and J lost 0 bases, with 8 bases between them.

This sequence joins TRBV4-2 and TRBJ2-7; 7 nucleotides line up with TRBD1. Germline V gene lookup returns CDR1 LGHNA and CDR2 YNFKEQ. The CDR3 contains 14 residues. The V segment lost 4 bases and the J segment 2 bases; nucleotides outside the gene matches: 5. The CDR3 protein is CASSPRDSPYEQYF. In nucleotides, the CDR3 is TGTGCCAGCAGCCCGAGGGACAGCCCCTACGAGCAGTACTTC.

This chain links TRBV2 with TRBJ2-1; 9 bases align to TRBD2. The J segment lost 5 bases and the V segment lost 7 bases, leaving 9 bases of the junction unmatched. The CDR3 is 15 residues long. The germline gives CDR1 SNHLY, CDR2 FYNNEI. The CDR3 here is CASTVQRGENNEQFF. CDR3 nucleotide sequence: TGTGCCAGCACGGTTCAGCGGGGGGAAAACAATGAGCAGTTCTTC.

The chain combines TRBV7-6 with TRBJ1-3; TRBD1 matches 9 bases. CDR1 is SGHVS and CDR2 is FNYEAQ in the germline V gene. With 3 bases clipped from V and 3 bases from J, the junction kept 9 bases outside the gene matches. The CDR3 totals 17 residues. CDR3 coding DNA: TGTGCCAGCAGCTTCCGATACAGGGGGCAGAATGGAAACACCATATATTTT. It yields the protein CASSFRYRGQNGNTIYF.

The chain carries TRBV30 and TRBJ2-1, with TRBD2 as a possible D gene (7 bases). Germline V gene sequence: CDR1 GTSNPN, CDR2 SVGIG (reference sequence). The length of the CDR3 is 18 residues. The V and J ends lost 7 bases and 0 bases respectively, with 25 bases between them. CDR3 DNA: TGTGCCTACTCCGGGGGCGGGAGTGGGGCAGGCTCCTACAATGAGCAGTTCTTC. This gives the protein CAYSGGGSGAGSYNEQFF.

The rearrangement links TRBV5-1 to TRBJ1-2; 8 positions match TRBD1. The CDR3 is made up of 14 amino acids. With 3 bases clipped from V and 10 bases from J, the junction kept 11 bases outside the gene matches. Germline values: CDR1 SGHRS, CDR2 YFSETQ. CDR3 bases: TGCGCCAGCAGCTCCAGCAGGGGGCGTCTAATCTACACCTTC. This sequence encodes CASSSSRGRLIYTF.

V gene TRBV5-4 combines with J gene TRBJ1-1; no clear D gene. This CDR3 is 14 amino acids long. From germline, CDR1 is SGHNT and CDR2 YYREEE (reference sequence). The V end lost 3 bases, the J end lost 2 bases, and 11 bases lay between the germline ends. In DNA form, the CDR3 reads TGTGCCAGCAGCTCTCCTCCCCTTAACACTGAAGCTTTCTTT. It is translated as CASSSPPLNTEAFF.

V and J are TRBV6-6 and TRBJ1-2; 7 nucleotides align to TRBD1. Germline-derived CDR1 and CDR2 are MNHNY and SVGAGI (reference sequence). CDR3 length: 13 amino acids. The J segment lost 3 bases and the V segment lost 4 bases, leaving 2 bases of the junction unmatched. The CDR3 loop is CASSLTGDYGYTF. CDR3 nucleotide sequence: TGTGCCAGCAGTTTAACAGGGGACTATGGCTACACCTTC.

This clone has a handful of counts. The CDR3 nucleotides read TGTGCCAGCAGTTTTGGCAGGTCCATCGCATACGAGCAGTACTTC. Residues: CASSFGRSIAYEQYF. The rearrangement uses TRBV6-5 and TRBJ2-7; D unresolved. Trimming cost V 4 bases and J 4 bases, with 17 bases left between them. This CDR3 region has 15 residues. Germline CDR1 and CDR2: MNHEY and SVGAGI.

The gene calls are TRBV19 and TRBJ1-5, with 7 positions matching TRBD1. There are 16 residues in the CDR3. The germline V gene encodes CDR1 LNHDA and CDR2 SQIVND (reference sequence). J gave up 3 bases and V 3 bases, and 8 bases lay outside the gene matches. CDR3 loop: CASSIGPGGDNQPQHF. The DNA of the CDR3 is TGTGCCAGTAGTATTGGGCCAGGGGGAGACAATCAGCCCCAGCATTTT. The entire variable domain, with the rest obtained from reference TRBV19 and TRBJ1-5, is as follows: DGGITQSPKYLFRKEGQNVTLSCEQNLNHDAMYWYRQDPGQGLRLIYYSQIVNDFQKGDIAEGYSVSREKKESFPLTVTSAQKNPTAFYLCASSIGPGGDNQPQHFGDGTRLSIL.

Points on this clone: The same CDR3 also results from other DNA sequences found in this sample. The rearrangement links TRBV24-1 to TRBJ2-5; 10 bases align to TRBD2. V gave up 4 bases and J gave up 2 bases; unmatched junction bases: 3. The CDR3 runs to 15 residues. The germline V gene has CDR1 KGHDR and CDR2 SFDVKD. The CDR3 loop is CATSEPSGGQETQYF. Here the CDR3 DNA reads TGTGCCACCAGTGAGCCTAGCGGGGGTCAAGAGACCCAGTACTTC.

V usage is TRBV18 and J usage is TRBJ2-1; 11 bases map to TRBD2. This CDR3 has 16 residues. Germline V gene lookup returns CDR1 KGHSH and CDR2 LQKENI. V was clipped by 6 bases and J by 5 bases; unmatched bases: 9. The CDR3 bases are TGTGCCAGCTCCCCCGGACTAGCGGGCAGGGACAATGAGCAGTTCTTC. Translating it yields CASSPGLAGRDNEQFF. Full variable domain (outside the CDR3, taken from reference TRBV18 and TRBJ2-1): NAGVMQNPRHLVRRRGQEARLRCSPMKGHSHVYWYRQLPEEGLKFMVYLQKENIIDESGMPKERFSAEFPKEGPSILRIQQVVRGDSAAYFCASSPGLAGRDNEQFFGPGTRLTVL.

The chain has TRBV6-1 and TRBJ1-2; 8 nucleotides line up with TRBD1. V trimming: 0 bases; J trimming: 2 bases; junction bases outside the gene matches: 2. The CDR3 totals 15 residues. Germline CDR1 MNHNS, CDR2 SASEGT. The CDR3 coding sequence is TGTGCCAGCAGTGAAGCTTGGACAGGGAACTATGGCTACACCTTC. This encodes CASSEAWTGNYGYTF.

This chain connects TRBV6-6 to TRBJ1-1, with D maybe TRBD1 (5 bases). Trimming shortened V by 6 bases and J by 8 bases, and 25 bases separated the two germline ends. This CDR3 region has 16 residues. Germline assignment: CDR1 MNHNY and CDR2 SVGAGI (reference sequence). CDR3 sequence (DNA): TGTGCCAGCAGCAAAGGGGCAGGTAGGCAGGAAAAAGAAGCTTTCTTT. This encodes CASSKGAGRQEKEAFF.

This sequence joins TRBV9 and TRBJ2-7, with 9 nucleotides matching TRBD1. The germline V gene has CDR1 SGDLS and CDR2 YYNGEE. V shed 4 bases and J 6 bases; nucleotides not matched to a gene: 8. CDR3 size: 14 residues. The CDR3 sequence is CASSPGDRVVEQYF. In DNA form, the CDR3 reads TGTGCCAGCAGCCCGGGGGACAGGGTTGTCGAGCAGTACTTC. Supplemented by reference TRBV9 and TRBJ2-7, the full variable domain reads DSGVTQTPKHLITATGQRVTLRCSPRSGDLSVYWYQQSLDQGLQFLIQYYNGEERAKGNILERFSAQQFPDLHSELNLSSLELGDSALYFCASSPGDRVVEQYFGPGTRLTVT.

The CDR3 loop is CASSYPTTGPNSYEQYF. CDR3 sequence (DNA): TGTGCCAGCAGTTACCCGACGACTGGCCCCAACTCCTACGAGCAGTACTTC. This chain connects TRBV6-2 or TRBV6-3 to TRBJ2-7; D ambiguous. Looked up from germline, CDR1 is MNHEY and CDR2 is SVGEGT. The CDR3 runs 17 residues. The ends were cut back, 2 bases at V and 0 bases at J, with 17 bases in the middle.

This clone came up a few times. This chain uses TRBV19 with TRBJ1-4, with 10 bases aligning to TRBD1. The CDR3 sequence is 17 residues long. The J segment lost 8 bases and the V segment lost 3 bases, leaving 12 bases of the junction unmatched. In germline, CDR1 is LNHDA, CDR2 SQIVND (reference sequence). Here the CDR3 DNA reads TGTGCCAGTAGTATGAATTGGGACAGGGGCCCGGGAGAAAAACTGTTTTTT. Translated, it gives CASSMNWDRGPGEKLFF.

The chain employs TRBV10-3 and TRBJ2-2; 7 bases map to TRBD2. With 3 bases clipped from V and 5 bases from J, the junction kept 6 bases outside the gene matches. The CDR3 totals 15 residues. In germline, CDR1 is ENHRY, CDR2 SYGVKD. In DNA, the CDR3 is TGTGCCATCAGTGAAGGCGGGGGAGGGACCGGGGAGCTGTTTTTT. This translates into CAISEGGGGTGELFF.

This CDR3 reads CASSTTTIAKETQYF. Here the CDR3 DNA reads TGTGCCAGCAGCACGACGACTATAGCGAAAGAGACCCAGTACTTC. The chain has TRBV5-6 and TRBJ2-5; weak D call: TRBD2 (5 bases). The V end lost 4 bases, the J end lost 3 bases, and 16 bases lay between the germline ends. The CDR3 consists of 15 residues. Looked up from germline, CDR1 is SGHDT and CDR2 is YYEEEE.

This chain uses TRBV11-3 with TRBJ2-1; 7 bases match TRBD2. This CDR3 spans 16 amino acids. CDR1 is SGHNT and CDR2 is YENEEA in the germline V gene. V shed 5 bases, J shed 1 base, and the junction held 8 bases outside the gene matches. Here the CDR3 DNA reads TGTGCCAGCAGCCCTCGTACTAGCGATTCCTACAATGAGCAGTTCTTC. It translates to CASSPRTSDSYNEQFF.

In its sample, this clone was seen once. The V and J genes are TRBV30 and TRBJ2-1, with unresolved D. The ends were cut back, 0 bases at V and 5 bases at J, with 17 bases in the middle. Germline CDR1 and CDR2: GTSNPN and SVGIG (reference sequence). This CDR3 comprises 16 residues. The CDR3 bases are TGTGCCTGGAGTGTACTTAGTATATCCCTGAACAATGAGCAGTTCTTC. Protein: CAWSVLSISLNNEQFF.

The chain joins TRBV6-6 to TRBJ2-1; 10 bases line up with TRBD2. Germline assignment: CDR1 MNHNY and CDR2 SVGAGI (reference sequence). V was pared by 5 bases and J by 0 bases, with 7 bases of the junction left unmatched. The CDR3 is 17 amino acids. CDR3 residues: CASSLKREGFSYNEQFF. CDR3 bases: TGTGCCAGCAGTCTAAAGCGGGAGGGATTCTCCTACAATGAGCAGTTCTTC.

V is TRBV10-1 and J is TRBJ1-5; TRBD1 aligns across 7 bases. This CDR3 comprises 14 residues. Looked up from germline, CDR1 is WNHNN and CDR2 is SYGVQD (reference sequence). The V and J ends lost 4 bases and 7 bases, in that order; junction bases with no gene match: 7. CDR3 in DNA: TGCGCCAGCAGTGCCGACAGGGTTGGGCAGCCCCAGCATTTT. Amino acid sequence: CASSADRVGQPQHF.

The rearrangement uses TRBV27 and TRBJ2-7; 8 nucleotides line up with TRBD1. The V gene end was trimmed by 8 bases and the J gene end by 3 bases; junction bases not matched to a gene: 6. Per germline, CDR1 MNHEY and CDR2 SMNVEV (reference sequence). This CDR3 has 13 residues. The CDR3 bases are TGTGCCAGCGCGGAGGACAGGGACTACGAGCAGTACTTC. Protein: CASAEDRDYEQYF.